The present entry profiles one TCR beta chain with its context. The sample belongs to a study of blood T cell repertoires in COVID-19. Study details: Samples representing acute and convalescent COVID-19 were sourced from the United States, Italy and Spain.

V was trimmed by 5 bases and J by 1 base, leaving 15 bases between them. Germline V gene lookup returns CDR1 MDHEN and CDR2 SYDVKM. The CDR3 has 16 amino acids. This table comes from immunoSEQ multiplex PCR, and its TCRdb copy is limited to in-frame clones, with some not included. The sample has around 160,000 clones; roughly nine tenths are singletons. The TCR sequence derives from a man aged 18 to 30 with COVID-19, enrolled during active disease. Sequences were obtained from peripheral blood. This chain uses TRBV28 with TRBJ1-5, with D tentatively TRBD1 (6 bases). CDR3 sequence (DNA): TGTGCCAGCAGTATTTCCCAGGGGATCAGCAATCAGCCCCAGCATTTT. Residues: CASSISQGISNQPQHF.